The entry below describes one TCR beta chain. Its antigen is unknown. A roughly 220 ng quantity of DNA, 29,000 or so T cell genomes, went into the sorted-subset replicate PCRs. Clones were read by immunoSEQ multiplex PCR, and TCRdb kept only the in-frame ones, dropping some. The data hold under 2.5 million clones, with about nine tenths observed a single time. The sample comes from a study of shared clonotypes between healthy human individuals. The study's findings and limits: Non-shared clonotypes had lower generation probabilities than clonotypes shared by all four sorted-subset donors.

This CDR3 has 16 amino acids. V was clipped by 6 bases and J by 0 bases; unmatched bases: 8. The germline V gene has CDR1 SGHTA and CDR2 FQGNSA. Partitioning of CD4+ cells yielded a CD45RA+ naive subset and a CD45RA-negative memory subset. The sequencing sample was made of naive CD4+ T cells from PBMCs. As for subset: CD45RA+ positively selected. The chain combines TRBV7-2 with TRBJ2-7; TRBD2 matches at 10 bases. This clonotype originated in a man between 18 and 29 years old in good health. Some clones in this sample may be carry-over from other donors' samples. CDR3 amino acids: CASRVNSGRNSYEQYF. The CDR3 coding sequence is TGTGCCAGCAGAGTTAATAGCGGGAGGAACTCCTACGAGCAGTACTTC.